Listed here are 8 T cell receptor beta chains from one sample, sequenced in a study of cytomegalovirus exposure and HLA in healthy donors (dated by TCRdb to the late 2010s). Receptors were amplified or captured by the immunoSEQ multiplex PCR assay. The multiplex PCR relied on a mix of 60 forward primers for TCR Vbeta segments and 13 reverse primers for TCR Jbeta segments. Sourced from immuneACCESS, this table was stored by TCRdb with only in-frame sequences that have V and J called. A share of the clones is absent; for the studies checked, an unresolved V gene accounts for under half, and the remainder has no known explanation. The sample has about 150,000 clones on record, 65% to 85% of them singletons. Clones ranked in the top ten supply 1% to 1.5% of the sample. Sequencing input: PBMCs. All receptors come from a man aged 50-59 years in good health and CMV-seropositive.

The chain recombines TRBV10-3 with TRBJ1-4; D gene unclear. This CDR3 has 13 residues. CDR1 and CDR2 from the germline V gene are ENHRY and SYGVKD. Trimming removed 11 bases at V and 2 bases at J, with 12 bases between. CDR3 DNA: TGTGCCGCCTGTGGCTCGACTAATGAAAAACTGTTTTTT. The encoded protein is CAACGSTNEKLFF.

The V gene is TRBV27, the J gene TRBJ2-5, with 7 positions matching TRBD1. V was clipped by 3 bases and J by 2 bases; unmatched bases: 3. Germline lookup yields CDR1 MNHEY and CDR2 SMNVEV (reference sequence). The CDR3 runs 14 residues. The CDR3 loop reads CASSFAGGQETQYF. The CDR3 nucleotides are TGTGCCAGCAGTTTTGCAGGGGGTCAAGAGACCCAGTACTTC.

The genes are TRBV5-1 and TRBJ2-2; 7 bases fit TRBD1. The V and J ends lost 1 base and 3 bases, in that order; junction bases with no gene match: 3. Germline V lookup: CDR1 SGHRS, CDR2 YFSETQ. This CDR3 region has 15 residues. CDR3 sequence reads: CASSLRTGHTGELFF. CDR3 nucleotides: TGCGCCAGCAGCTTGAGGACAGGACACACCGGGGAGCTGTTTTTT.

J is TRBJ1-5 and V is TRBV11-2, with 8 bases identical to TRBD1. The junction had 3 bases not matched to a gene; V was cut back by 1 base and J by 1 base. The CDR3 has 16 residues. The germline V gene encodes CDR1 SGHAT and CDR2 FQNNGV. The CDR3 loop is CASSLGQGSSNQPQHF. DNA for the CDR3: TGTGCCAGCAGCTTAGGACAGGGGAGCAGCAATCAGCCCCAGCATTTT.

The chain joins TRBV14 to TRBJ2-7; unclear D gene. Germline lookup yields CDR1 SGHDN and CDR2 FVKESK. V gave up 2 bases and J gave up 2 bases, with 13 bases separating them. The CDR3 is 15 amino acids. CDR3 loop: CASSQRSEFAYEQYF. The CDR3 nucleotides are TGTGCCAGCAGCCAAAGGAGCGAGTTCGCCTACGAGCAGTACTTC.

The chain joins TRBV5-1 to TRBJ1-1; D gene ambiguous. Germline V gives CDR1 SGHRS, CDR2 YFSETQ. The CDR3 is 13 residues long. Trimming took off 3 bases at V and 1 base at J, with 7 bases between the two ends. The CDR3 loop reads CASSSSGNTEAFF. The DNA for the CDR3 is TGCGCCAGCAGCTCTTCCGGGAACACTGAAGCTTTCTTT.

The chain uses TRBV6-5 and TRBJ2-7, with a possible D match to TRBD2 (6 bases). The CDR3 has 13 amino acids. V was cut by 6 bases and J by 6 bases, with 15 bases left in between. Germline V CDR1 and CDR2: MNHEY, SVGAGI. CDR3 loop: CASSGTATAEQYF. CDR3 coding DNA: TGTGCCAGCAGCGGGACTGCGACGGCCGAGCAGTACTTC.

The rearrangement uses TRBV10-3 and TRBJ1-3, with 9 bases that match TRBD1. Germline V gene data show CDR1 as ENHRY and CDR2 as SYGVKD. There are 15 residues in the CDR3. V was clipped by 8 bases and J by 0 bases; unmatched bases: 5. Here the CDR3 DNA reads TGTGCCATCGGGGGACAGGGCATCTCTGGAAACACCATATATTTT. Its protein product is CAIGGQGISGNTIYF.